The 31 T cell receptor beta chains in this list originate from one sample, sequenced in a study of cytomegalovirus exposure and HLA in healthy donors. Researchers ran the PCR with 60 Vbeta and 13 Jbeta primers. Assay: immunoSEQ multiplex PCR; the TCRdb copy retains only in-frame clones and omits some. The data show approximately 120,000 clones, roughly 76% seen once. The specimen sequenced was PBMCs. Receptor source: a woman aged 50 to 60 in good health and CMV-seronegative.

Of note for this clone: The junction does not match germline at one end; this may be a read error. DNA of the CDR3: TGTTCCAGCAGCCTCAGCTCCTACGAGCAGTACTTC. Translated: CSSSLSSYEQYF. The chain links TRBV7-9 to TRBJ2-7; D not certain. This CDR3 spans 12 amino acids. Germline lookup yields CDR1 SEHNR and CDR2 FQNEAQ (reference sequence).

The table lists this clone with a few counts. The gene calls are TRBV9 and TRBJ2-1, with a possible D match to TRBD2 (6 bases). With 0 bases removed from V and 8 bases from J, the gap between germline ends came to 9 bases. This CDR3 comprises 13 residues. Germline V CDR1 and CDR2: SGDLS, YYNGEE. For the CDR3, the DNA is TGTGCCAGCAGCGTAGCCGGGAGCGATGAGCAGTTCTTC. Residues: CASSVAGSDEQFF.

V usage is TRBV30 and J usage is TRBJ2-5, with 10 bases identical to TRBD2. Germline V gene lookup returns CDR1 GTSNPN and CDR2 SVGIG (reference sequence). This CDR3 has 14 amino acids. The ends lost 6 bases at V and 1 base at J; junction bases unmatched: 5. CDR3 region: CACTLAGPQETQYF. The CDR3 DNA sequence: TGTGCCTGTACACTAGCGGGACCCCAAGAGACCCAGTACTTC.

The genes are TRBV27 and TRBJ2-2; the D gene is possibly TRBD2 (5 bases). The CDR3 runs to 14 residues. CDR1 and CDR2 from the germline V gene are MNHEY and SMNVEV (reference sequence). Trimming left V 7 bases short and J 4 bases short, with 13 bases between. CDR3: CASKEGEITGELFF. The CDR3 DNA sequence: TGTGCCAGCAAAGAGGGAGAGATCACCGGGGAGCTGTTTTTT.

This clone occurred a few times. The genes are TRBV28 and TRBJ1-5, with D possibly TRBD1 on 6 matching bases. CDR1 is MDHEN, CDR2 SYDVKM, per germline. The V gene lost 7 bases and the J gene lost 3 bases, with 10 bases spanning the gap. The CDR3 has 13 amino acids. This chain's CDR3 is CASTTGHNQPQHF. The CDR3 coding sequence is TGTGCCAGCACCACAGGGCACAATCAGCCCCAGCATTTT.

The CDR3 reads CASSLQGRRGPVDTQYF. The CDR3 DNA reads TGTGCCAGCAGCTTGCAGGGTCGGAGGGGTCCTGTGGATACGCAGTATTTT. The chain employs TRBV7-2 and TRBJ2-3; possible D gene TRBD2, 6 bases. The CDR3 covers 17 residues. With 3 bases removed from V and 6 bases from J, the gap between germline ends came to 22 bases. Germline V gives CDR1 SGHTA, CDR2 FQGNSA. The variable domain in full, completed from reference TRBV7-2 and TRBJ2-3, reads GAGVSQSPSNKVTEKGKDVELRCDPISGHTALYWYRQSLGQGLEFLIYFQGNSAPDKSGLPSDRFSAERTGGSVSTLTIQRTQQEDSAVYLCASSLQGRRGPVDTQYFGPGTRLTVL.

The chain recombines TRBV28 with TRBJ2-7; 7 bases agree with TRBD1. The CDR3 is 15 amino acids. Germline CDR1 is MDHEN and CDR2 is SYDVKM. Germline trimming cut 6 bases from V and 6 bases from J; bases unmatched to any gene: 14. CDR3 nucleotide sequence: TGTGCCAGCAGAAGAAACAGGGGAACGGCTCGCGAGCAGTACTTC. Translating it yields CASRRNRGTAREQYF. The variable domain in full, with the rest retrieved from reference TRBV28 and TRBJ2-7, is DVKVTQSSRYLVKRTGEKVFLECVQDMDHENMFWYRQDPGLGLRLIYFSYDVKMKEKGDIPEGYSVSREKKERFSLILESASTNQTSMYLCASRRNRGTAREQYFGPGTRLTVT.

This clone was seen just once. The chain recombines TRBV5-1 with TRBJ2-1, with D hard to call. Between the trimmed V and J ends, which lost 0 bases and 1 base, there was a span of 8 bases. This CDR3 has 15 residues. Germline-derived CDR1 and CDR2 are SGHRS and YFSETQ. The CDR3 bases are TGCGCCAGCAGCTTGGACCAGACTTCCTACAATGAGCAGTTCTTC. As protein: CASSLDQTSYNEQFF. The whole variable domain, remainder taken from reference TRBV5-1 and TRBJ2-1, is KAGVTQTPRYLIKTRGQQVTLSCSPISGHRSVSWYQQTPGQGLQFLFEYFSETQRNKGNFPGRFSGRQFSNSRSEMNVSTLELGDSALYLCASSLDQTSYNEQFFGPGTRLTVL.

The chain employs TRBV28 and TRBJ2-1; weak D call: TRBD2 (6 bases). The CDR3 extends over 12 amino acids. V was pared by 4 bases and J by 8 bases, with 9 bases between. The germline V gene encodes CDR1 MDHEN and CDR2 SYDVKM. CDR3 DNA sequence: TGTGCCAGCAGTTCCCCGGGGGATGAGCAGTTCTTC. Protein: CASSSPGDEQFF.

This chain links TRBV5-8 with TRBJ2-1; D might be TRBD2 (6 bases). There are 18 residues in the CDR3. V was cut by 0 bases and J by 7 bases, with 23 bases left in between. Looked up from germline, CDR1 is SGHTS and CDR2 is YDEGEE. The CDR3 region is CASSLGPRFVAGWNEQFF. In DNA form, the CDR3 reads TGTGCCAGCAGCTTGGGCCCTCGGTTTGTGGCGGGATGGAATGAGCAGTTCTTC. The full variable domain, completed using reference TRBV5-8 and TRBJ2-1, is EAGVTQSPTHLIKTRGQQATLRCSPISGHTSVYWYQQALGLGLQFLLWYDEGEERNRGNFPPRFSGRQFPNYSSELNVNALELEDSALYLCASSLGPRFVAGWNEQFFGPGTRLTVL.

This CDR3 reads CASSPAGGTFF. The CDR3 bases are TGTGCCAGCAGCCCTGCGGGAGGTACGTTCTTC. V and J are TRBV11-2 and TRBJ2-1; 8 nucleotides line up with TRBD2. Trimming at V came to 5 bases and at J to 15 bases, leaving 6 bases not matched to a gene. The V gene's germline CDR1 is SGHAT and CDR2 FQNNGV. The length of the CDR3 is 11 residues.

The J gene is TRBJ2-1, the V gene TRBV30; TRBD2 is a possible D gene (6 bases). V gave up 8 bases and J gave up 0 bases, with 14 bases separating them. This CDR3 contains 14 residues. CDR1 is GTSNPN and CDR2 is SVGIG in the germline V gene (reference sequence). CDR3 coding DNA: TGTGCCGCCCAGGAGGGAAGCTCCTACAATGAGCAGTTCTTC. Translated, it gives CAAQEGSSYNEQFF.

The chain joins TRBV6-1 to TRBJ2-7; 8 bases agree with TRBD2. Germline V gives CDR1 MNHNS, CDR2 SASEGT. The CDR3 totals 12 residues. Losses at the gene ends were 11 bases for V and 3 bases for J; bases not matched to a gene: 6. As DNA, the CDR3 is TGTGCCGCGACTAGCGATGGCTACGAGCAGTACTTC. This codes for CAATSDGYEQYF.

The chain is built from TRBV4-2 and TRBJ2-7; 9 positions match TRBD2. The CDR3 is 18 amino acids. The ends lost 0 bases at V and 0 bases at J; junction bases unmatched: 9. Germline lookup yields CDR1 LGHNA and CDR2 YNFKEQ. The DNA of the CDR3 is TGTGCCAGCAGCCAAGAGGATAGCGGGGGTTCCCCCTCCTACGAGCAGTACTTC. Its translation: CASSQEDSGGSPSYEQYF.

The chain employs TRBV7-9 and TRBJ1-1, with 9 bases matching TRBD1. Germline CDR1 reads SEHNR; CDR2 reads FQNEAQ (reference sequence). This CDR3 is built from 13 residues. Losses at the gene ends were 3 bases for V and 10 bases for J; bases not matched to a gene: 6. The CDR3 is CASSLGQGERAFF. CDR3 DNA: TGTGCCAGCAGCTTGGGACAGGGCGAGAGAGCTTTCTTT.

This chain joins TRBV4-1 and TRBJ1-1, with D tentatively TRBD1 (5 bases). Trimming cost V 0 bases and J 7 bases, with 24 bases left between them. Looked up from germline, CDR1 is MGHRA and CDR2 is YSYEKL. There are 18 residues in the CDR3. The CDR3 spells CASSQDRLVWQGSYEAFF. The CDR3 DNA reads as TGCGCCAGCAGCCAAGATAGGTTGGTGTGGCAGGGCAGTTATGAAGCTTTCTTT.

Concerning this clone itself: Other DNA sequences in this sample translate to the same CDR3. This chain links TRBV6-5 with TRBJ2-3; weak D call: TRBD2 (5 bases). The CDR3 spans 16 residues. Germline values: CDR1 MNHEY, CDR2 SVGAGI. Trimming left V 4 bases short and J 0 bases short, with 14 bases between. The CDR3 nucleotides read TGTGCCAGCAGTTCCTTAGGTGGCGGGAGCACAGATACGCAGTATTTT. Translation gives CASSSLGGGSTDTQYF.

The V gene is TRBV28, the J gene TRBJ1-1; TRBD1 agrees at 8 bases. CDR1 and CDR2 (germline): MDHEN, SYDVKM. Germline trimming cut 4 bases from V and 2 bases from J; bases unmatched to any gene: 12. This CDR3 region has 17 residues. In nucleotides, the CDR3 is TGTGCCAGCAGTTCGGATTGGTTGGGACAGGAAAACACTGAAGCTTTCTTT. Translating gives CASSSDWLGQENTEAFF.

This chain uses TRBV18 with TRBJ1-3; 10 bases line up with TRBD1. Germline trimming cut 1 base from V and 1 base from J; bases unmatched to any gene: 4. The germline gives CDR1 KGHSH, CDR2 LQKENI. The CDR3 runs to 17 residues. CDR3 in DNA: TGTGCCAGCTCACCACGGTCGGGACAGGGGTCTGGAAACACCATATATTTT. Encoded protein: CASSPRSGQGSGNTIYF.

V and J are TRBV4-1 and TRBJ1-5, with TRBD1 as a possible D gene (5 bases). The CDR3 contains 16 residues. Trimming removed 6 bases at V and 6 bases at J, with 21 bases between. Per germline, CDR1 MGHRA and CDR2 YSYEKL. The chain's CDR3 is CASSQFGGLNSQPQHF. In DNA form, the CDR3 reads TGCGCCAGCAGTCAATTTGGGGGACTTAATAGTCAGCCCCAGCATTTT.

The chain links TRBV27 to TRBJ1-2; 7 positions agree with TRBD1. Germline CDR1 and CDR2: MNHEY and SMNVEV (reference sequence). V was clipped by 2 bases and J by 7 bases; unmatched bases: 7. CDR3 length equals 14 residues. The CDR3 DNA follows: TGTGCCAGCAGTTTAATACAGGGGTTCGGTGGCTACACCTTC. Amino acid sequence: CASSLIQGFGGYTF.

The chain joins TRBV11-2 to TRBJ2-1; perhaps TRBD2 as D (6 bases). Germline CDR1 and CDR2: SGHAT and FQNNGV. This CDR3 has 13 residues. V was pared by 1 base and J by 14 bases, with 15 bases between. CDR3 loop: CASSLAGDPSEFF. The CDR3 DNA sequence: TGTGCCAGCAGCTTAGCGGGAGATCCCTCCGAGTTCTTC.

CDR3 bases: TGCGCCAGCAGCTGGCAGGATAGCTCCTACGAGCAGTACTTC. This translates into CASSWQDSSYEQYF. This chain links TRBV5-1 with TRBJ2-7, with D hard to call. Per the germline V gene, CDR1 is SGHRS and CDR2 is YFSETQ. V shed 3 bases and J shed 0 bases, with 10 bases lying between them. This CDR3 comprises 14 residues.

As for this clone: One end of the junction does not line up with germline, which may come from a read error. This sequence joins TRBV7-9 and TRBJ2-4, with D perhaps matching TRBD2 (6 bases). The CDR3 sequence is 17 residues long. From germline, CDR1 is SEHNR and CDR2 FQNEAQ (reference sequence). The CDR3 sequence: CSSSLPGKEGAKNIQYF. CDR3 bases: TGTTCCAGCAGCTTACCCGGGAAGGAGGGAGCCAAAAACATTCAGTACTTC.

The chain recombines TRBV6-5 with TRBJ1-1, with 9 bases identical to TRBD1. V trimming: 0 bases; J trimming: 7 bases; junction bases outside the gene matches: 6. CDR1 MNHEY and CDR2 SVGAGI come from the germline V gene. The CDR3 is 15 amino acids. The CDR3 DNA reads TGTGCCAGCAGTTACTCGGGACAGGGAGCCGATGAAGCTTTCTTT. This codes for CASSYSGQGADEAFF.

In nucleotides, the CDR3 is TGTGCCAGCAGTCTCCCGTTCGGCGGAGGGATCTATGGCTACACCTTC. Its translation: CASSLPFGGGIYGYTF. J is TRBJ1-2 and V is TRBV28; the D is unclear. The CDR3 has 16 residues. Trimming cost V 5 bases and J 4 bases, with 20 bases left between them. Germline CDR1 and CDR2: MDHEN and SYDVKM.

The chain is built from TRBV15 and TRBJ1-5; D is unresolved. CDR1 is LNHNV, CDR2 YYDKDF, per germline (reference sequence). Trimming cost V 5 bases and J 5 bases, with 22 bases left between them. The CDR3 contains 17 residues. CDR3 loop: CATSPPGDGLHDQPQHF. CDR3 DNA sequence: TGTGCCACCAGCCCCCCCGGGGATGGGCTACATGATCAGCCCCAGCATTTT. The full variable domain, rest sourced from reference TRBV15 and TRBJ1-5, is DAMVIQNPRYQVTQFGKPVTLSCSQTLNHNVMYWYQQKSSQAPKLLFHYYDKDFNNEADTPDNFQSRRPNTSFCFLDIRSPGLGDTAMYLCATSPPGDGLHDQPQHFGDGTRLSIL.

This clone was recorded only once. Within the sample, other DNA sequences also encode this same CDR3. CDR3 sequence reads: CASSLSSNQPQHF. The CDR3 DNA reads TGTGCCAGCAGTCTGAGTAGCAATCAGCCCCAGCATTTT. The rearrangement joins TRBV27 to TRBJ1-5, with D hard to call. The germline V gene encodes CDR1 MNHEY and CDR2 SMNVEV (reference sequence). This CDR3 comprises 13 residues. The V end lost 5 bases, the J end lost 0 bases, and 5 bases lay between the germline ends.

The chain employs TRBV18 and TRBJ2-6; 8 nucleotides match TRBD2. Germline loops: CDR1 KGHSH, CDR2 LQKENI. This CDR3 is 21 amino acids long. The ends lost 6 bases at V and 2 bases at J; junction bases unmatched: 21. The CDR3 DNA reads as TGTGCCAGCTCTCTTCCTCGGGGGATCGGGAGCGGGAGAGCTGGGGCCAACGTCCTGACTTTC. It translates to CASSLPRGIGSGRAGANVLTF.

V is TRBV6-5 and J is TRBJ2-1, with no clear D. The ends were cut back, 7 bases at V and 10 bases at J, with 17 bases in the middle. The CDR3 extends over 13 amino acids. The germline V gene encodes CDR1 MNHEY and CDR2 SVGAGI. The CDR3 protein is CASTLGALEEQFF. The CDR3 DNA reads TGTGCCAGCACCCTCGGAGCACTTGAAGAGCAGTTCTTC.

The chain uses TRBV30 and TRBJ2-1; the match to TRBD2 covers 9 bases. V lost 0 bases and J lost 8; bases outside the gene matches: 8. Germline-derived CDR1 and CDR2 are GTSNPN and SVGIG (reference sequence). The CDR3 has 15 residues. The CDR3 here is CAWSVPSGRWYEQFF. The CDR3 DNA reads TGTGCCTGGAGTGTCCCCAGCGGGAGGTGGTATGAGCAGTTCTTC.